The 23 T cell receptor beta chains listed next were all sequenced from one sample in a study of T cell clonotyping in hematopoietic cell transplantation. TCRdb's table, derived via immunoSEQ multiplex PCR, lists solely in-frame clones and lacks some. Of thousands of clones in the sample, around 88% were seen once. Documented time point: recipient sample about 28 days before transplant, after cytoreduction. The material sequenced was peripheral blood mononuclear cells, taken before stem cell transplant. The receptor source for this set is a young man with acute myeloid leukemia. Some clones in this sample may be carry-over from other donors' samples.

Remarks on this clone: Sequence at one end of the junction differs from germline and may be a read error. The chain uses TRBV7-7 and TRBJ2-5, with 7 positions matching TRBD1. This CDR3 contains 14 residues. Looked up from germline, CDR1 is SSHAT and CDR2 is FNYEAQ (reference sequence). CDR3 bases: TGTGCTAGCAGCTTGGACAGGTCACAAGAGACCCAGTACTTC. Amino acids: CASSLDRSQETQYF. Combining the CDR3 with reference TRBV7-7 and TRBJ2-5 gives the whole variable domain GAGVSQSPRYKVTKRGQDVTLRCDPISSHATLYWYQQALGQGPEFLTYFNYEAQPDKSGLPSDRFSAERPEGSISTLTIQRTEQRDSAMYRCASSLDRSQETQYFGPGTRLLVL.

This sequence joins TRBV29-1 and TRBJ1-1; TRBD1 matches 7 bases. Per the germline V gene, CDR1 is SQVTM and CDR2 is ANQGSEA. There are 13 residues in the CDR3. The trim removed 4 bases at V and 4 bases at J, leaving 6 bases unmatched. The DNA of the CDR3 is TGCAGCGTTGTTTGGGACAGTTCCACTGAAGCTTTCTTT. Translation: CSVVWDSSTEAFF.

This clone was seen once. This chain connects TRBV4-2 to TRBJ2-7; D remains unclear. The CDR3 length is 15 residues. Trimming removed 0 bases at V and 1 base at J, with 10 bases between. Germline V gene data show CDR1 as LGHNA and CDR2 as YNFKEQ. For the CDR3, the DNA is TGTGCCAGCAGCCAAGATAGGGTCCAGTCCTACGAGCAGTACTTC. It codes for CASSQDRVQSYEQYF.

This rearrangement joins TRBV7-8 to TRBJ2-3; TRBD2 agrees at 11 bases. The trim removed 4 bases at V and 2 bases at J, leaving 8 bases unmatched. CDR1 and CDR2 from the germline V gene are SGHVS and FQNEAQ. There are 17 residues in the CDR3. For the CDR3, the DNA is TGTGCCAGCAGCTCAGGGGCTAGCGGGGGGTTCACAGATACGCAGTATTTT. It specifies CASSSGASGGFTDTQYF.

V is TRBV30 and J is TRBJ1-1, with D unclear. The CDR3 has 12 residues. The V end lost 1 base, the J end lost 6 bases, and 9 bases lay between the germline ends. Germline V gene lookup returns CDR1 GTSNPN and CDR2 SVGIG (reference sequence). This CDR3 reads CAWSALMAEAFF. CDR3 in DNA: TGTGCCTGGAGTGCCCTAATGGCTGAAGCTTTCTTT.

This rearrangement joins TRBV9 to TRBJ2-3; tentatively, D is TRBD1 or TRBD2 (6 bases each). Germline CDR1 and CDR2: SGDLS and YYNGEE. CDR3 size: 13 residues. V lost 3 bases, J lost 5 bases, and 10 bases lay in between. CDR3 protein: CASSARGEDTQYF. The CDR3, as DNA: TGTGCCAGCAGCGCGAGGGGGGAAGATACGCAGTATTTT.

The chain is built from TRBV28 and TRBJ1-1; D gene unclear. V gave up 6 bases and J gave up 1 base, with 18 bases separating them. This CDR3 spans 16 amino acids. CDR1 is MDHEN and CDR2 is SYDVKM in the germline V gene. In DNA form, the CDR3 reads TGTGCCAGCAGACCTAGCGATGGGGAGGGGAACACTGAAGCTTTCTTT. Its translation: CASRPSDGEGNTEAFF.

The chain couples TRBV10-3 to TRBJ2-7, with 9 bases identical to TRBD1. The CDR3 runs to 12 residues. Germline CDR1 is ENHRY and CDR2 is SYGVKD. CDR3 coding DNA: TGTGCCATCAGTGAGCCGGGACAGGGAAGGAAAGTC. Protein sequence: CAISEPGQGRKV.

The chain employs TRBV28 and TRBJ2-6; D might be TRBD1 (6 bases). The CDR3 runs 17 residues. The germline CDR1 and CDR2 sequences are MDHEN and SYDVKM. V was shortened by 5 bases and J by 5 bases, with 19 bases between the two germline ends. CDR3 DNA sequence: TGTGCCAGCAGTGGCTCCCTCCGGGACACTCGGGCCAACGTCCTGACTTTC. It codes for CASSGSLRDTRANVLTF.

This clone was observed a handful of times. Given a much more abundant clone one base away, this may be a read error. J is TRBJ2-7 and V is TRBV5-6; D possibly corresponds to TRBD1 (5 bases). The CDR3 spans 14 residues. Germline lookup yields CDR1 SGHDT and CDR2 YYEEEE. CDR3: CASSSEFRAYEQCF. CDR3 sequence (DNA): TGTGCCAGCAGCTCGGAATTCAGGGCTTACGAGCAGTGCTTC.

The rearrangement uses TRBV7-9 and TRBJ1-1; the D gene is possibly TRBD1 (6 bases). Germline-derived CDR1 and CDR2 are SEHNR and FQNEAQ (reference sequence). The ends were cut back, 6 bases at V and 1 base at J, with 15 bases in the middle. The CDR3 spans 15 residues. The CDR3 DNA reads TGTGCCAGCAGGCCCGGGACATCACAGAACACTGAAGCTTTCTTT. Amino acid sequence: CASRPGTSQNTEAFF.

The CDR3 loop reads CASSPSAGAGGSGELFF. The CDR3 DNA follows: TGTGCCAGCAGCCCCTCCGCAGGGGCGGGAGGGTCCGGGGAGCTGTTTTTT. This rearrangement joins TRBV9 to TRBJ2-2; 9 bases map to TRBD2. Trimming took 4 bases from V and 6 from J; bases not matched to a gene: 13. This CDR3 is built from 17 residues. Germline CDR1 and CDR2: SGDLS and YYNGEE.

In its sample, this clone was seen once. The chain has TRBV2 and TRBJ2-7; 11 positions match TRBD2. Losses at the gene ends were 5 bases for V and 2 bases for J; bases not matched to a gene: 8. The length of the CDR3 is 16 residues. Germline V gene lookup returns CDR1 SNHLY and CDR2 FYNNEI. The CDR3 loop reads CASSQQLAGVPYEQYF. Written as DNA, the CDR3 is TGTGCCAGCAGTCAACAACTAGCGGGAGTCCCCTACGAGCAGTACTTC. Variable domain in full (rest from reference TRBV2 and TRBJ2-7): EPEVTQTPSHQVTQMGQEVILRCVPISNHLYFYWYRQILGQKVEFLVSFYNNEISEKSEIFDDQFSVERPDGSNFTLKIRSTKLEDSAMYFCASSQQLAGVPYEQYFGPGTRLTVT.

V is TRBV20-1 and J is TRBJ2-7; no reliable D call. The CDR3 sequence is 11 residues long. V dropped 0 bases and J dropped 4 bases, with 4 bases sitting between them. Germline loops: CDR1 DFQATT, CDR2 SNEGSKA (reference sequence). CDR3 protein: CSARDGYEQYF. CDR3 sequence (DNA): TGCAGTGCTAGAGACGGGTACGAGCAGTACTTC.

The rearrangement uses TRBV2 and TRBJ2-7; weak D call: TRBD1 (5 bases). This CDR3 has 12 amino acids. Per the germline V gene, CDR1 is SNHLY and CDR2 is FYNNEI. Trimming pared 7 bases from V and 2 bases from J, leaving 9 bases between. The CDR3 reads CASKRGPYEQYF. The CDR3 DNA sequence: TGTGCCAGCAAAAGGGGCCCCTACGAGCAGTACTTC.

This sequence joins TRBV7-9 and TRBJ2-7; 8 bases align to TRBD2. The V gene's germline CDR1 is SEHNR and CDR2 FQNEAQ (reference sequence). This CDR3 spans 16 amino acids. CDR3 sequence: CATNSFSGESSYEQYF. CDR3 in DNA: TGTGCTACCAATAGTTTTAGCGGGGAGAGCTCCTACGAGCAGTACTTC. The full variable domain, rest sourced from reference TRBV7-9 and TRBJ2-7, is DTGVSQNPRHKITKRGQNVTFRCDPISEHNRLYWYRQTLGQGPEFLTYFQNEAQLEKSRLLSDRFSAERPKGSFSTLEIQRTEQGDSAMYLCATNSFSGESSYEQYFGPGTRLTVT.

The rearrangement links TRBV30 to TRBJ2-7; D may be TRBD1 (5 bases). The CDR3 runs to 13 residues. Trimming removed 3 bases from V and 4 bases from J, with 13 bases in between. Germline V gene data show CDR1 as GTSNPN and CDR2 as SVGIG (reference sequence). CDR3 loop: CAWSLLQGYEQYF. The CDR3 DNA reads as TGTGCCTGGAGCCTTCTCCAGGGTTACGAGCAGTACTTC. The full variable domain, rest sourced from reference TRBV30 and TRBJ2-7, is SQTIHQWPATLVQPVGSPLSLECTVEGTSNPNLYWYRQAAGRGLQLLFYSVGIGQISSEVPQNLSASRPQDRQFILSSKKLLLSDSGFYLCAWSLLQGYEQYFGPGTRLTVT.

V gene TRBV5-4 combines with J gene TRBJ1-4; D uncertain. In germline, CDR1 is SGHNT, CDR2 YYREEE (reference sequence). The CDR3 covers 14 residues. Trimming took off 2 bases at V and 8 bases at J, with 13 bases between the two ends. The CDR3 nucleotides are TGTGCCAGCAGCTTAGGAGGCTCTAGCGAAAAACTGTTTTTT. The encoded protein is CASSLGGSSEKLFF.

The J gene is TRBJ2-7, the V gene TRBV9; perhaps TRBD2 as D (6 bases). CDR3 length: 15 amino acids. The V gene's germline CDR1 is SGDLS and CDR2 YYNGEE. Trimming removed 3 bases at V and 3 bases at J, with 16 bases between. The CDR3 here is CASSGGRDSFYEQYF. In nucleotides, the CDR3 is TGTGCCAGCAGCGGGGGCCGGGACTCCTTCTACGAGCAGTACTTC.

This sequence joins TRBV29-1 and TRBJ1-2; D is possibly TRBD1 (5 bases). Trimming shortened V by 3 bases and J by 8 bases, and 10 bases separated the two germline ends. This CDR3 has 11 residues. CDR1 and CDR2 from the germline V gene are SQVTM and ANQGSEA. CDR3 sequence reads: CSVESGAGYTF. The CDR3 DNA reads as TGCAGCGTTGAGTCCGGGGCAGGCTACACCTTC.

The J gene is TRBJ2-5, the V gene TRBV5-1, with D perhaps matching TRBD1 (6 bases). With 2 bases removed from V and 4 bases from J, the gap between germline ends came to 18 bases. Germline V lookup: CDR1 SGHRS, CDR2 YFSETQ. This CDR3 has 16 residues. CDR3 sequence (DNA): TGCGCCAGCAGCTTTACCGGGACAACCACCCCAGAGACCCAGTACTTC. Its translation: CASSFTGTTTPETQYF.

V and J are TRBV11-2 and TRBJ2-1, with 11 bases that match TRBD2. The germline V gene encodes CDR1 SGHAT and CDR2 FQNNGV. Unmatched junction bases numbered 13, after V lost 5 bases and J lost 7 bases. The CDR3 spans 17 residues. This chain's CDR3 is CASSRVMGLAGGNEQFF. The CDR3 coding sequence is TGTGCCAGCAGCAGGGTAATGGGGCTAGCGGGAGGTAATGAGCAGTTCTTC.

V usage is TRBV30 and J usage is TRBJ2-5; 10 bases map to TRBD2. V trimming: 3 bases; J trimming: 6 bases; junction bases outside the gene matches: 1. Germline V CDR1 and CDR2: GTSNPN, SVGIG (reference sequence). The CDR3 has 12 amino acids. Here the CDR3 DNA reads TGTGCCTGGAGGACTAGCGGGCAGACCCAGTACTTC. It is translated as CAWRTSGQTQYF.